This T cell receptor (beta chain) was captured by sequencing in a study of a mutant IDH1 vaccine in newly diagnosed glioma. Whole-study context: The study gave patients eight vaccinations in weeks 1, 3, 5, 7, 11, 15, 19, 23. In some groups vaccination began 4-6 weeks post-radiotherapy; others received it with temozolomide. Receipt of radiotherapy, temozolomide, or both preceded the study, and most received both.

The CDR3 covers 14 residues. V lost 5 bases, J lost 3 bases, and 13 bases lay in between. CDR1 is SEHNR, CDR2 FQNEAQ, per germline (reference sequence). Notes on this clone: Its target is not known.

Time point defined: week 23, last vaccination. Mutant IDH1 20-mer peptide, at 300 ug, made up each vaccine dose, with topical imiquimod. Patients carried new grade 3 or 4 IDH1-mutant astrocytomas lacking nuclear ATRX. The protocol was immunoSEQ multiplex PCR, while the TCRdb copy is restricted to in-frame clones and leaves out a portion. The profile shows 77,000 or so clones, 85% of them singletons. The source is a woman aged 45-65 years with glioma. The sample consisted of PBMCs, taken from a glioma patient whose treatment included an IDH1 peptide vaccine. The chain carries TRBV7-9 and TRBJ1-1, with D hard to call. The chain's CDR3 is CASSPQVSDTEAFF. CDR3 DNA sequence: TGTGCCAGCAGCCCTCAGGTTAGCGACACTGAAGCTTTCTTT.